The 29 T cell receptor beta chains presented below share a single source sample, sequenced in a study of cytomegalovirus exposure and HLA in healthy donors. The PCR had 60 Vbeta and 13 Jbeta primers. Measured with immunoSEQ multiplex PCR; TCRdb has only the in-frame clones, and not every one. This table has 180,000 or so clones, just under 80% appearing once. Sequenced sample: PBMCs. The receptors stem from a woman in her 30s in good health and CMV-seronegative.

The chain joins TRBV4-1 to TRBJ1-2, with a tentative D call TRBD1 (5 bases). The CDR3 sequence is 16 residues long. Germline V gene data show CDR1 as MGHRA and CDR2 as YSYEKL. V lost 1 base, J lost 4 bases, and 16 bases lay in between. The CDR3 here is CASSQGLGGLPYGYTF. The CDR3 bases are TGCGCCAGCAGCCAAGGCCTCGGGGGTCTGCCCTATGGCTACACCTTC.

This sequence joins TRBV19 and TRBJ1-1, with a tentative D call TRBD1 (5 bases). Trimming cost V 5 bases and J 3 bases, with 28 bases left between them. Germline CDR1 reads LNHDA; CDR2 reads SQIVND (reference sequence). This CDR3 comprises 19 residues. The DNA for the CDR3 is TGTGCCAGTAGTGTAGCGTTTGGGGGGTCCACTAAGAGGGACACTGAAGCTTTCTTT. Translated: CASSVAFGGSTKRDTEAFF.

Points on this clone: One end of the junction fails to match germline, which may point to a read error. The CDR3 loop reads CASSVGGNGNQPQHF. DNA of the CDR3: TGTGCCAGTAGCGTAGGAGGCAACGGCAATCAGCCCCAGCATTTT. The chain has TRBV9 and TRBJ1-5; D unresolved. The CDR3 consists of 15 residues. Per germline, CDR1 SGDLS and CDR2 YYNGEE. The whole variable domain, remainder taken from reference TRBV9 and TRBJ1-5, is DSGVTQTPKHLITATGQRVTLRCSPRSGDLSVYWYQQSLDQGLQFLIQYYNGEERAKGNILERFSAQQFPDLHSELNLSSLELGDSALYFCASSVGGNGNQPQHFGDGTRLSIL.

This chain joins TRBV4-1 and TRBJ1-1; D gene unclear. There are 11 residues in the CDR3. V lost 8 bases and J lost 1, with 5 bases in between. Germline CDR1 is MGHRA and CDR2 is YSYEKL. CDR3 loop: CASEGNTEAFF. In nucleotides, the CDR3 is TGCGCCAGCGAGGGGAACACTGAAGCTTTCTTT.

J is TRBJ2-3 and V is TRBV25-1; 7 bases are a match to TRBD1. Germline V gives CDR1 MGHDK, CDR2 SYGVNS. The CDR3 contains 18 residues. The junction had 12 bases not matched to a gene; V was cut back by 1 base and J by 2 bases. CDR3 loop: CASSESPRQGAVTDTQYF. CDR3 sequence (DNA): TGTGCCAGCAGTGAATCCCCCCGACAGGGTGCTGTCACAGATACGCAGTATTTT.

This chain uses TRBV7-9 with TRBJ2-7; D possibly corresponds to TRBD2 (5 bases). The germline V gene encodes CDR1 SEHNR and CDR2 FQNEAQ (reference sequence). The CDR3 loop spans 14 amino acids. V lost 4 bases and J lost 2, with 12 bases in between. CDR3 residues: CASSYSDGTYEQYF. For the CDR3, the DNA is TGTGCCAGCAGCTACAGCGACGGGACCTACGAGCAGTACTTC.

The chain links TRBV29-1 to TRBJ2-1; D remains unclear. With 6 bases removed from V and 9 bases from J, the gap between germline ends came to 9 bases. The CDR3 contains 10 residues. Germline values: CDR1 SQVTM, CDR2 ANQGSEA. The CDR3 DNA sequence: TGCAGCGTCGAGACGGGTGAGCAGTTCTTC. It codes for CSVETGEQFF.

The chain uses TRBV30 and TRBJ2-5, with D uncertain. The CDR3 length is 12 residues. Trimming took 3 bases from V and 0 from J, leaving 5 bases between them. The germline V gene has CDR1 GTSNPN and CDR2 SVGIG (reference sequence). The CDR3 sequence: CAWRQDQETQYF. CDR3 coding DNA: TGTGCCTGGAGGCAGGACCAAGAGACCCAGTACTTC.

CDR3: CAWSVRMGASEKLFF. CDR3 DNA sequence: TGTGCCTGGAGTGTACGGATGGGGGCGAGTGAAAAACTGTTTTTT. This chain connects TRBV30 to TRBJ1-4; D possibly corresponds to TRBD1 (6 bases). V gave up 0 bases and J gave up 7 bases, with 15 bases separating them. The CDR3 consists of 15 residues. CDR1 and CDR2 from the germline V gene are GTSNPN and SVGIG (reference sequence). Full variable domain (remainder filled in from reference TRBV30 and TRBJ1-4): SQTIHQWPATLVQPVGSPLSLECTVEGTSNPNLYWYRQAAGRGLQLLFYSVGIGQISSEVPQNLSASRPQDRQFILSSKKLLLSDSGFYLCAWSVRMGASEKLFFGSGTQLSVL.

V gene TRBV19 combines with J gene TRBJ1-3; D unclear. The CDR3 contains 14 residues. Between the trimmed V and J ends, which lost 2 bases and 0 bases, there was a span of 5 bases. Germline CDR1 LNHDA, CDR2 SQIVND (reference sequence). CDR3 nucleotide sequence: TGTGCCAGTAGTATAAACTTCTCTGGAAACACCATATATTTT. Protein sequence: CASSINFSGNTIYF.

The rearrangement uses TRBV19 and TRBJ1-5; 7 bases are a match to TRBD1. Germline lookup yields CDR1 LNHDA and CDR2 SQIVND (reference sequence). V was clipped by 0 bases and J by 7 bases; unmatched bases: 6. The CDR3 sequence is 15 residues long. The CDR3 here is CASSIEEGAGQPQHF. CDR3 in DNA: TGTGCCAGTAGTATAGAGGAGGGGGCAGGGCAGCCCCAGCATTTT. Together with reference TRBV19 and TRBJ1-5, the CDR3 gives the full variable domain: DGGITQSPKYLFRKEGQNVTLSCEQNLNHDAMYWYRQDPGQGLRLIYYSQIVNDFQKGDIAEGYSVSREKKESFPLTVTSAQKNPTAFYLCASSIEEGAGQPQHFGDGTRLSIL.

J is TRBJ2-3 and V is TRBV7-2, with D perhaps matching TRBD2 (6 bases). CDR1 and CDR2 (germline): SGHTA, FQGNSA. The germline V and J ends were trimmed by 5 bases and 0 bases, with 18 bases remaining between them. The CDR3 runs 17 residues. The DNA for the CDR3 is TGTGCCAGCAGCACCTCGGGGACTTTCTTTAGCACAGATACGCAGTATTTT. Translating it yields CASSTSGTFFSTDTQYF.

The rearrangement uses TRBV6-5 and TRBJ2-7, with 15 bases identical to TRBD2. CDR1 MNHEY and CDR2 SVGAGI come from the germline V gene. The V and J ends lost 8 bases and 7 bases, in that order; junction bases with no gene match: 9. CDR3 size: 15 residues. CDR3 in amino acids: CASQGLAGGLAEQYF. The CDR3, as DNA: TGTGCCAGCCAAGGACTAGCGGGGGGGCTTGCTGAGCAGTACTTC.

The chain recombines TRBV2 with TRBJ1-1; weak D call: TRBD1 (6 bases). The CDR3 sequence is 16 residues long. Trimming pared 6 bases from V and 0 bases from J, leaving 17 bases between. Looked up from germline, CDR1 is SNHLY and CDR2 is FYNNEI. The CDR3 bases are TGTGCCAGCAGGCTAAGACAGGCCTTAATGAACACTGAAGCTTTCTTT. Protein sequence: CASRLRQALMNTEAFF.

The V gene is TRBV30, the J gene TRBJ2-2, with 9 bases identical to TRBD2. Per the germline V gene, CDR1 is GTSNPN and CDR2 is SVGIG (reference sequence). This CDR3 region has 16 residues. V shed 2 bases, J shed 5 bases, and the junction held 9 bases outside the gene matches. DNA of the CDR3: TGTGCCTGGAGTACGGGCGCGGGGGGGCCGACCGGGGAGCTGTTTTTT. Protein: CAWSTGAGGPTGELFF. Complete variable domain (other parts from reference TRBV30 and TRBJ2-2): SQTIHQWPATLVQPVGSPLSLECTVEGTSNPNLYWYRQAAGRGLQLLFYSVGIGQISSEVPQNLSASRPQDRQFILSSKKLLLSDSGFYLCAWSTGAGGPTGELFFGEGSRLTVL.

This rearrangement joins TRBV12-5 to TRBJ2-1, with 10 bases aligning to TRBD1. The CDR3 covers 15 residues. Germline V gene sequence: CDR1 LGHNT, CDR2 FRNRAP. V gave up 0 bases and J gave up 8 bases; unmatched junction bases: 4. DNA of the CDR3: TGTGCTAGTGGTTTGGTAGACAGGGGGCGGGATGAGCAGTTCTTC. This gives the protein CASGLVDRGRDEQFF.

The chain has TRBV18 and TRBJ2-1, with D unclear. Between the trimmed V and J ends, which lost 0 bases and 9 bases, there was a span of 9 bases. Germline V gene lookup returns CDR1 KGHSH and CDR2 LQKENI. The CDR3 runs 13 residues. The DNA of the CDR3 is TGTGCCAGCTCACCACCGAGCCGGGTTGAGCAGTTCTTC. This encodes CASSPPSRVEQFF.

The chain employs TRBV28 and TRBJ1-1; perhaps TRBD1 as D (5 bases). CDR3 length: 13 residues. Trimming took 6 bases from V and 6 from J, leaving 14 bases between them. The germline CDR1 and CDR2 sequences are MDHEN and SYDVKM. The CDR3 is CASRHSGPPEAFF. The CDR3 coding sequence is TGTGCCAGCAGACACTCAGGGCCCCCTGAAGCTTTCTTT.

The rearrangement joins TRBV7-7 to TRBJ2-2; the match to TRBD2 covers 10 bases. This CDR3 comprises 16 residues. With 5 bases clipped from V and 5 bases from J, the junction kept 8 bases outside the gene matches. CDR1 and CDR2 (germline): SSHAT, FNYEAQ (reference sequence). The CDR3 sequence: CASSQLAGLGTGELFF. Written as DNA, the CDR3 is TGTGCCAGCAGCCAACTAGCGGGGCTAGGTACCGGGGAGCTGTTTTTT.

V usage is TRBV4-3 and J usage is TRBJ2-7; unclear D gene. V dropped 4 bases and J dropped 4 bases, with 11 bases sitting between them. The CDR3 is made up of 13 amino acids. Looked up from germline, CDR1 is LGHNA and CDR2 is YSLEER. The CDR3 loop is CASSPPAAYEQYF. The CDR3 bases are TGCGCCAGCAGCCCCCCCGCAGCGTACGAGCAGTACTTC.

The chain recombines TRBV7-3 with TRBJ2-3; a weak D match, TRBD2 (5 bases). Trimming took off 5 bases at V and 2 bases at J, with 14 bases between the two ends. CDR3 length: 15 amino acids. CDR1 SGHTA and CDR2 FQGTGA come from the germline V gene. The CDR3 loop is CASSPSWEPTDTQYF. In nucleotides, the CDR3 is TGTGCCAGCAGCCCATCCTGGGAGCCCACAGATACGCAGTATTTT.

This clone has just one count. DNA for the CDR3: TGTGCCAGCAGAGCCGGGGGCACCGGGGAGCTGTTTTTT. This gives the protein CASRAGGTGELFF. The chain is built from TRBV25-1 and TRBJ2-2, with a weak D call TRBD2 (6 bases). V gave up 6 bases and J gave up 4 bases, with 9 bases separating them. The V gene's germline CDR1 is MGHDK and CDR2 SYGVNS. The CDR3 has 13 residues.

The chain carries TRBV6-5 and TRBJ1-1, with no clear D. Trimming took off 0 bases at V and 0 bases at J, with 8 bases between the two ends. The CDR3 runs to 15 residues. CDR1 is MNHEY, CDR2 SVGAGI, per germline. Here the CDR3 DNA reads TGTGCCAGCAGTTACTCGATGAACATGAACACTGAAGCTTTCTTT. This encodes CASSYSMNMNTEAFF.

This chain links TRBV2 with TRBJ2-5; 10 positions match TRBD1. Trimming took 4 bases from V and 2 from J; bases not matched to a gene: 1. Per germline, CDR1 SNHLY and CDR2 FYNNEI. The CDR3 covers 14 residues. For the CDR3, the DNA is TGTGCCAGCAGTGGGACAGGGGGGCAAGAGACCCAGTACTTC. Translated: CASSGTGGQETQYF.

The chain carries TRBV27 and TRBJ1-2, with unresolved D. CDR1 is MNHEY and CDR2 is SMNVEV in the germline V gene (reference sequence). This CDR3 spans 15 amino acids. Deletions cut 1 base from V and 2 bases from J, with 11 bases between. The CDR3 nucleotides read TGTGCCAGCAGTTTATTCGCGGTGACGAACTATGGCTACACCTTC. Its protein product is CASSLFAVTNYGYTF.

The chain has TRBV5-4 and TRBJ2-2; no definite D call. Germline-derived CDR1 and CDR2 are SGHNT and YYREEE (reference sequence). V was trimmed by 2 bases and J by 5 bases, leaving 10 bases between them. This CDR3 has 14 residues. The CDR3 is CASSFTTRTGELFF. As DNA, the CDR3 is TGTGCCAGCAGCTTTACCACTCGTACCGGGGAGCTGTTTTTT.

The chain couples TRBV5-6 to TRBJ1-1; the match to TRBD1 covers 7 bases. The CDR3 is 14 residues long. Germline CDR1 SGHDT, CDR2 YYEEEE. The J segment lost 4 bases and the V segment lost 6 bases, leaving 9 bases of the junction unmatched. This CDR3 reads CASTYEGGSTEAFF. In DNA form, the CDR3 reads TGTGCCAGCACTTATGAAGGGGGCAGCACTGAAGCTTTCTTT.

This clone has more than one count but fewer than ten. This chain uses TRBV9 with TRBJ2-1; 10 bases fit TRBD2. The CDR3 extends over 17 amino acids. The trim removed 0 bases at V and 0 bases at J, leaving 3 bases unmatched. Germline-derived CDR1 and CDR2 are SGDLS and YYNGEE. CDR3 nucleotides: TGTGCCAGCAGCGTAGGATCTAGCGGGGGCTCCTACAATGAGCAGTTCTTC. This sequence encodes CASSVGSSGGSYNEQFF.

The chain combines TRBV2 with TRBJ2-7, with D perhaps matching TRBD2 (5 bases). The CDR3 spans 12 residues. Germline CDR1 SNHLY, CDR2 FYNNEI. V was shortened by 4 bases and J by 7 bases, with 11 bases between the two germline ends. DNA for the CDR3: TGTGCCAGCAGTGGGCTAGCCGGGGAGCAGTACTTC. Translating it yields CASSGLAGEQYF.